Presented here are 3 T cell receptor beta chains from one specimen sequenced in a study of CD8 T cells in Susac syndrome. The RNA input was about 0.45 to 1 ug, and it was reverse transcribed with random hexamers. Each CDR3 protein is one row after TCRdb ran MiXCR on the immunoSEQ multiplex PCR reads. The table includes about 150,000 distinct CDR3 sequences, around 95% detected once. Material: CD4+ T cells from PBMCs. The receptors stem from a human donor with multiple sclerosis.

Written as DNA, the CDR3 is TGCGCCAGCAGCCCTAGGGACAGGAGCGTCACTGAAGCTTTCTTT. It yields the protein CASSPRDRSVTEAFF. The chain carries TRBV4-1 and TRBJ1-1; 8 bases agree with TRBD1. V dropped 4 bases and J dropped 4; count of bases not matched to a gene: 8. This CDR3 spans 15 amino acids. Germline CDR1 and CDR2: MGHRA and YSYEKL.

V and J are TRBV2 and TRBJ2-2; 11 nucleotides agree with TRBD2. The CDR3 totals 15 residues. Germline trimming cut 4 bases from V and 6 bases from J; bases unmatched to any gene: 4. Germline CDR1 is SNHLY and CDR2 is FYNNEI. The CDR3 nucleotides are TGTGCCAGCAGTGCCATTAGCGGGGGGGCCGGGGAGCTGTTTTTT. This gives the protein CASSAISGGAGELFF.

The genes are TRBV12-3 or TRBV12-4 and TRBJ2-7; TRBD2 matches 12 bases. After removal of 3 bases from V and 5 bases from J, the junction contained 2 bases not matched to a gene. This CDR3 is 14 amino acids long. The CDR3 here is CASSLTSGGHEQYF. The CDR3 nucleotides read TGTGCCAGCAGTTTGACTAGCGGGGGCCACGAGCAGTACTTC.